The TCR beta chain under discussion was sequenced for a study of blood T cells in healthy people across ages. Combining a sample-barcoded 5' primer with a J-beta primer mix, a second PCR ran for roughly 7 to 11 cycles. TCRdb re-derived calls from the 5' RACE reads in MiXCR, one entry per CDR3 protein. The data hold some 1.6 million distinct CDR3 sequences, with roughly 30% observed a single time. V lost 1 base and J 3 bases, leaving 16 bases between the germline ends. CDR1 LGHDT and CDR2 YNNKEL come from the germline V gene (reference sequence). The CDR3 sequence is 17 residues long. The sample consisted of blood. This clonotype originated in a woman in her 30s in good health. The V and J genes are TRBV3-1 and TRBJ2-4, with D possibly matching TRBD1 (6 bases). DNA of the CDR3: TGTGCCAGCAGCCAAGTGTTGACAGGTTTAGGCAAAAACATTCAGTACTTC. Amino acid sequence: CASSQVLTGLGKNIQYF. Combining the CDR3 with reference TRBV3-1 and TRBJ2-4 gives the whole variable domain DTAVSQTPKYLVTQMGNDKSIKCEQNLGHDTMYWYKQDSKKFLKIMFSYNNKELIINETVPNRFSPKSPDKAHLNLHINSLELGDSAVYFCASSQVLTGLGKNIQYFGAGTRLSVL.